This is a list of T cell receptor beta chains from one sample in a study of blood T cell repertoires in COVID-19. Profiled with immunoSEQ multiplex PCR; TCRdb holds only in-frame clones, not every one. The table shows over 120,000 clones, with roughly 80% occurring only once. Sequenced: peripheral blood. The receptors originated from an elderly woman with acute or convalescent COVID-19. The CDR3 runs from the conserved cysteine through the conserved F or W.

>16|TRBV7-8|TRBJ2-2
CASSLAWDRSKGELFF
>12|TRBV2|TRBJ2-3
CASSGNGDTQYF
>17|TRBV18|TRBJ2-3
CASSPRSSGGARDTQYF
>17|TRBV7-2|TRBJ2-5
CASSLALSGGPQETQYF
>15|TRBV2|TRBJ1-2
CASSTATGSVHGYTF
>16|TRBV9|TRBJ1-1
CASSDSTAGGWTEAFF
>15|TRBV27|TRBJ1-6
CASSLGGQLGSPLHF
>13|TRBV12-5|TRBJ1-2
CASGLGQYYGYTF
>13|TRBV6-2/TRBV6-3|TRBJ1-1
CASSYGGRREAFF
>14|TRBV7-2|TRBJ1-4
CASSPLRGNEKLFF
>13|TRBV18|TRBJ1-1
CASSPSMNTEAFF
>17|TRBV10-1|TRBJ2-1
CASSQGQGGMKSNEQFF
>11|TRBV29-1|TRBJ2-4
CSVDLLDIQYF
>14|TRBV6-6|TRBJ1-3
CASSGASSGNTIYF
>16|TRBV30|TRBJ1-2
CAWSVIWEGGHYGYTF
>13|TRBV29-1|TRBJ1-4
CSVGGVLNEKLFF
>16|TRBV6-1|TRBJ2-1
CASSEALADTYNEQFF
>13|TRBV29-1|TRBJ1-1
CSVGQGRDTEAFF
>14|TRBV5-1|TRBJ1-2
CASSLVGNGYGYTF
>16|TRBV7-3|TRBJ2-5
CASSSNPSGGRETQYF
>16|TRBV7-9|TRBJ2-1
CASSLGGLAGKNEQFF
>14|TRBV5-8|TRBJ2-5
CASSLITGIETQYF
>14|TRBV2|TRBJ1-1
CASSELQGKTEAFF
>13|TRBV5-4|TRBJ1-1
CASSSWGVTEAFF
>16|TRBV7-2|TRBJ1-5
CASSSQTGQGNQPQHF